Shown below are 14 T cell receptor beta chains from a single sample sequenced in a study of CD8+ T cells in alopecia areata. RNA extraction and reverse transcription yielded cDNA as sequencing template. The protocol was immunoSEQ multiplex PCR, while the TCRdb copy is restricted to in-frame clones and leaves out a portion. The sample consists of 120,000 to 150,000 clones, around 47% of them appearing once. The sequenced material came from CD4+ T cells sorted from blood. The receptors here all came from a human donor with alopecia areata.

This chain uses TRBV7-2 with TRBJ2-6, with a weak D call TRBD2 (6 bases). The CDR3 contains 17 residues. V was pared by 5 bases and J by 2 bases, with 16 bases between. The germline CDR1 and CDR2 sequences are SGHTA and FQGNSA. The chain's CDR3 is CASSPFGGMTGANVLTF. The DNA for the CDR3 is TGTGCCAGCAGCCCCTTCGGAGGGATGACTGGGGCCAACGTCCTGACTTTC.

Written as DNA, the CDR3 is TGTGCCAGCAGCTTAGGAGGACTAGCGGGAAACTACGAGCAGTACTTC. Its translation: CASSLGGLAGNYEQYF. V and J are TRBV7-6 and TRBJ2-7, with 12 bases identical to TRBD2. CDR1 and CDR2 from the germline V gene are SGHVS and FNYEAQ. This CDR3 is built from 16 residues. With V trimmed by 1 base and J by 3 bases, 4 bases remained unmatched.

CDR3 region: CSDRWLGTDTQYF. For the CDR3, the DNA is TGCAGCGACCGTTGGTTAGGCACAGATACGCAGTATTTT. The chain joins TRBV29-1 to TRBJ2-3; D uncertain. Trimming shortened V by 7 bases and J by 1 base, and 12 bases separated the two germline ends. The CDR3 consists of 13 residues. Germline CDR1 and CDR2: SQVTM and ANQGSEA.

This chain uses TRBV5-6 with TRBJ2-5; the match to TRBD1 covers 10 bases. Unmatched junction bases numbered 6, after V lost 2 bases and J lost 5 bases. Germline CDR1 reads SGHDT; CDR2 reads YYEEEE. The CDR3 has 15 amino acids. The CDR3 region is CASSFGDRGLETQYF. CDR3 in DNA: TGTGCCAGCAGCTTCGGGGACAGGGGCTTGGAGACCCAGTACTTC.

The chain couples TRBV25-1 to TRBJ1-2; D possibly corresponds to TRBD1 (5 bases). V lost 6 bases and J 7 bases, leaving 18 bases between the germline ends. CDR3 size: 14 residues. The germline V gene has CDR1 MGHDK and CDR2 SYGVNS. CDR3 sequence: CASRISGREGGYTF. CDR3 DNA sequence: TGTGCCAGCAGGATAAGCGGCAGGGAGGGTGGCTACACCTTC.

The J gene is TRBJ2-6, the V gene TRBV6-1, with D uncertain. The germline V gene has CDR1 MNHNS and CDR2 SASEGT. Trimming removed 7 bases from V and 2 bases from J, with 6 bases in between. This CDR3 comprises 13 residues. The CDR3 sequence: CASISTGANVLTF. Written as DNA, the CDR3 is TGTGCCAGCATAAGTACTGGGGCCAACGTCCTGACTTTC.

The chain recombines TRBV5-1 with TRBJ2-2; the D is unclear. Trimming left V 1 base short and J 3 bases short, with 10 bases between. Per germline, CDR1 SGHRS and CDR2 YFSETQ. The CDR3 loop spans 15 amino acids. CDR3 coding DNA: TGCGCCAGCAGCTTGTTGAACACCGACACCGGGGAGCTGTTTTTT. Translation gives CASSLLNTDTGELFF.

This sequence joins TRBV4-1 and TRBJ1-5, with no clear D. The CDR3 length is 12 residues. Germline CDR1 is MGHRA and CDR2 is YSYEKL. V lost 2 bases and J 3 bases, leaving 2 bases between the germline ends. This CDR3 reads CASSQNNQPQHF. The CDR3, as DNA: TGCGCCAGCAGCCAAAACAATCAGCCCCAGCATTTT.

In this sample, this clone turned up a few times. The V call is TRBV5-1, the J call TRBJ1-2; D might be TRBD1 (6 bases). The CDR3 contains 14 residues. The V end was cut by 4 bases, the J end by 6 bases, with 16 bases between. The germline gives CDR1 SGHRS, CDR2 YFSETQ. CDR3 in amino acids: CASSPEAQGNGYTF. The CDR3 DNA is TGCGCCAGCAGCCCGGAAGCTCAGGGGAATGGCTACACCTTC.

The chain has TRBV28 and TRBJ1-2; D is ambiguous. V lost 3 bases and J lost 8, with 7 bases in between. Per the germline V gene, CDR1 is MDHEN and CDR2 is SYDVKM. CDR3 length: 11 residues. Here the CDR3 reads CASSLGIGYTF. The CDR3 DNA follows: TGTGCCAGCAGTTTGGGGATCGGCTACACCTTC.

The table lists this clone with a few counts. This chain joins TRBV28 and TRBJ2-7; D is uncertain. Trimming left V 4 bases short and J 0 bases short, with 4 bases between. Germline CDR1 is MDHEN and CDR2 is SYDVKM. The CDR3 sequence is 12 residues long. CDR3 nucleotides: TGTGCCAGCAGTTCGAGCTCCTACGAGCAGTACTTC. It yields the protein CASSSSSYEQYF.

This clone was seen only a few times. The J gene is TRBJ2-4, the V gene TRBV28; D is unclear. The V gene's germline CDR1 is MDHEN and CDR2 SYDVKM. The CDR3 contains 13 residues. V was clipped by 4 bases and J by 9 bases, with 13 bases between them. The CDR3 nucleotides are TGTGCCAGCAGTTATATGATGCTGGGCATTCAGTACTTC. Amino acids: CASSYMMLGIQYF.

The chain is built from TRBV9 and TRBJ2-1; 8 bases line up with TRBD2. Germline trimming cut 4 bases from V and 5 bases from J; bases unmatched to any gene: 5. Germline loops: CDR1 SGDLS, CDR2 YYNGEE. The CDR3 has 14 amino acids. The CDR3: CASSFGTRDNEQFF. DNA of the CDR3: TGTGCCAGCAGCTTTGGGACTAGAGACAATGAGCAGTTCTTC.

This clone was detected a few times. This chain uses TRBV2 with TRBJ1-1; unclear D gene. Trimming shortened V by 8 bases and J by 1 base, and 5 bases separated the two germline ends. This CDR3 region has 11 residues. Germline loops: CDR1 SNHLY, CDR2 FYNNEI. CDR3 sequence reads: CASFRNTEAFF. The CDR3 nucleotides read TGTGCCAGCTTCCGGAACACTGAAGCTTTCTTT.